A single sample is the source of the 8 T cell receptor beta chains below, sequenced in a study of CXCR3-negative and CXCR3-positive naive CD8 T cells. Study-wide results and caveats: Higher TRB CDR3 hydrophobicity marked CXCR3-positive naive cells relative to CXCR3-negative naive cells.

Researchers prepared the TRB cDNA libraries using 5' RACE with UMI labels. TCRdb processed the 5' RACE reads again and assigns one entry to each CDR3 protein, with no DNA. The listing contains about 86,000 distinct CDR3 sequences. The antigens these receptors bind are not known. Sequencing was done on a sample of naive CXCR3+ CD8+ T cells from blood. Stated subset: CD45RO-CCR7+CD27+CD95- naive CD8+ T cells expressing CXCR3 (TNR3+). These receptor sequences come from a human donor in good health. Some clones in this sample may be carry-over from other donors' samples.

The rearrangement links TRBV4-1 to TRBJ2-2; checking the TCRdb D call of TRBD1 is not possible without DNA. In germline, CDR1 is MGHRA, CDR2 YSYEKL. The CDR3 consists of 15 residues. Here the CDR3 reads CASSHGTADTGELFF.

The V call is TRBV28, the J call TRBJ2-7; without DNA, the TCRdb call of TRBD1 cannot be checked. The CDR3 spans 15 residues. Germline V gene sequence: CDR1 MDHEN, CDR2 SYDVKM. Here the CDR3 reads CASSSGDRGAYEQYF.

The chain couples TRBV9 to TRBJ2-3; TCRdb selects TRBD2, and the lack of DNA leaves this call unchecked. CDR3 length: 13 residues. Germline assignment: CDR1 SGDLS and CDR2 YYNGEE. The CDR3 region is CASSQDSRDTQYF.

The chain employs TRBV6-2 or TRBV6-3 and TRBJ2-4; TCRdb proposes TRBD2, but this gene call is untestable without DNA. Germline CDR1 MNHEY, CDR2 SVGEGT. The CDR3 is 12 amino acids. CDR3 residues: CATSGSADIQYF.

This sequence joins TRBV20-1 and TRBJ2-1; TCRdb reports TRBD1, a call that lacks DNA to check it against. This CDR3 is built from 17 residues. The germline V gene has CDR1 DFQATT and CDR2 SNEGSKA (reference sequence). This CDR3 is CSARDWTGTGGYNEQFF.

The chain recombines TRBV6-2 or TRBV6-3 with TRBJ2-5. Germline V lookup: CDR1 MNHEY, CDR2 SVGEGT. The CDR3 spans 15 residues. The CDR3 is CASSYSTNPQETQYF.

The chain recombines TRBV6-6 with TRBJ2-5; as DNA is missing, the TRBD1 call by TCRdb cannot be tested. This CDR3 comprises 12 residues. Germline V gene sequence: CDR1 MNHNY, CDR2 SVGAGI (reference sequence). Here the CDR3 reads CASSPGQETQYF.

CDR3 loop: CASSQDLRTGNHEQYF. The rearrangement uses TRBV4-3 and TRBJ2-7; lacking DNA, the TRBD1 call made by TCRdb goes unchecked. The CDR3 runs to 16 residues. Germline V lookup: CDR1 LGHNA, CDR2 YSLEER.